These 14 T cell receptor beta chains share one sample of origin, sequenced in a study of T cell responses to AZD1222 COVID-19 vaccine. The method was immunoSEQ multiplex PCR; TCRdb's version includes in-frame clones alone and lacks a portion of them. The top ten clones hold approximately 26% of a sample with 180,000 or so clones, 88% of them seen once. The material sequenced was peripheral blood, taken 28 days after the second AZD1222 dose. Receptor source: an adult who received the AZD1222 COVID-19 vaccine.

V is TRBV4-3 and J is TRBJ2-3; 9 nucleotides agree with TRBD2. This CDR3 comprises 17 residues. With V trimmed by 0 bases and J by 0 bases, 4 bases remained unmatched. Germline loops: CDR1 LGHNA, CDR2 YSLEER. CDR3 amino acids: CASSQEIAGESTDTQYF. CDR3 coding DNA: TGCGCCAGCAGCCAAGAGATAGCGGGAGAGAGCACAGATACGCAGTATTTT.

V gene TRBV11-2 combines with J gene TRBJ2-7, with D possibly TRBD2 on 6 matching bases. The CDR3 totals 17 residues. The V gene's germline CDR1 is SGHAT and CDR2 FQNNGV. With 5 bases removed from V and 5 bases from J, the gap between germline ends came to 25 bases. For the CDR3, the DNA is TGTGCCAGCAGCGGTTACCGTTATAAGGGAGGTGGGGACGAGCAGTACTTC. This codes for CASSGYRYKGGGDEQYF.

This clone was recorded a few times. The CDR3 sequence is CASSQSGAEQYF. Written as DNA, the CDR3 is TGCGCCAGCAGCCAGTCGGGGGCTGAGCAGTACTTC. The chain is built from TRBV5-1 and TRBJ2-7, with D perhaps TRBD1 or TRBD2 (6 bases each). The CDR3 consists of 12 residues. The V end was cut by 4 bases, the J end by 7 bases, with 12 bases between. The germline gives CDR1 SGHRS, CDR2 YFSETQ.

This clone was detected once. The chain employs TRBV12-3 or TRBV12-4 and TRBJ2-7, with D perhaps TRBD2 (5 bases). The CDR3 is 13 amino acids. Trimming took off 0 bases at V and 7 bases at J, with 10 bases between the two ends. The CDR3 is CASSLAIGEEQYF. CDR3 in DNA: TGTGCCAGCAGTTTAGCGATCGGGGAGGAGCAGTACTTC.

As DNA, the CDR3 is TGCGCCAGCAGCTTGGCTATACTAGCGAGGCCGGACAATGAGCAGTTCTTC. It encodes CASSLAILARPDNEQFF. The rearrangement joins TRBV5-1 to TRBJ2-1, with 7 bases identical to TRBD2. V shed 0 bases, J shed 5 bases, and the junction held 11 bases outside the gene matches. The CDR3 spans 17 residues. Germline CDR1 is SGHRS and CDR2 is YFSETQ.

The rearrangement links TRBV19 to TRBJ2-1; possibly TRBD2 for D (6 bases). The CDR3 spans 16 residues. The V gene lost 5 bases and the J gene lost 4 bases, with 18 bases spanning the gap. CDR1 and CDR2 (germline): LNHDA, SQIVND (reference sequence). DNA of the CDR3: TGTGCCAGTAGTGTATCGGTCGGGAGTGGGTACAATGAGCAGTTCTTC. Translated, it gives CASSVSVGSGYNEQFF. Variable domain in full (rest from reference TRBV19 and TRBJ2-1): DGGITQSPKYLFRKEGQNVTLSCEQNLNHDAMYWYRQDPGQGLRLIYYSQIVNDFQKGDIAEGYSVSREKKESFPLTVTSAQKNPTAFYLCASSVSVGSGYNEQFFGPGTRLTVL.

The V call is TRBV6-2 or TRBV6-3, the J call TRBJ2-7; possible D gene TRBD1, 5 bases. Trimming took 2 bases from V and 3 from J, leaving 14 bases between them. From germline, CDR1 is MNHEY and CDR2 SVGEGT. This CDR3 contains 15 residues. DNA for the CDR3: TGTGCCAGCAGTTACATGGGGCGTCCCCTCTACGAGCAGTACTTC. As protein: CASSYMGRPLYEQYF.

This clone was seen just once. The chain links TRBV6-2 or TRBV6-3 to TRBJ2-1; D might be TRBD1 or TRBD2, each matching 5 bases. Per germline, CDR1 MNHEY and CDR2 SVGEGT. The length of the CDR3 is 15 residues. V was shortened by 3 bases and J by 10 bases, with 19 bases between the two germline ends. Here the CDR3 DNA reads TGTGCCAGCAGTTATCACCAGGGACGCGGTAAGGAGCAGTTCTTC. This gives the protein CASSYHQGRGKEQFF.

The chain couples TRBV28 to TRBJ2-2, with D perhaps TRBD2 (6 bases). Germline CDR1 MDHEN, CDR2 SYDVKM. V shed 3 bases and J shed 6 bases, with 14 bases lying between them. The CDR3 length is 15 residues. The CDR3 DNA is TGTGCCAGCAGTTTCTCGGGGGTAGGAGCCGGGGAGCTGTTTTTT. This encodes CASSFSGVGAGELFF.

In this sample, this clone turned up once. V and J are TRBV13 and TRBJ2-3; TRBD1 matches at 8 bases. Germline CDR1 is PRHDT and CDR2 is FYEKMQ (reference sequence). The ends lost 5 bases at V and 4 bases at J; junction bases unmatched: 11. The CDR3 is made up of 16 amino acids. The CDR3 here is CASSLLEDRDADTQYF. CDR3 nucleotides: TGTGCCAGCAGCCTCCTCGAGGACAGGGATGCAGATACGCAGTATTTT.

This chain uses TRBV19 with TRBJ2-5, with 8 bases fitting TRBD1. Losses at the gene ends were 2 bases for V and 5 bases for J; bases not matched to a gene: 7. The CDR3 is 15 residues long. The germline V gene has CDR1 LNHDA and CDR2 SQIVND (reference sequence). For the CDR3, the DNA is TGTGCCAGTAGTATAAGGTCAGGGGGCGCGGAGACCCAGTACTTC. Its protein product is CASSIRSGGAETQYF. The full variable domain, with the rest looked up from reference TRBV19 and TRBJ2-5, is DGGITQSPKYLFRKEGQNVTLSCEQNLNHDAMYWYRQDPGQGLRLIYYSQIVNDFQKGDIAEGYSVSREKKESFPLTVTSAQKNPTAFYLCASSIRSGGAETQYFGPGTRLLVL.

In DNA, the CDR3 is TGTGCCAGCTCACCCCAACAGGGGGCGCATAACACCATATATTTT. This translates into CASSPQQGAHNTIYF. V usage is TRBV18 and J usage is TRBJ1-3, with 9 bases lining up with TRBD1. Germline loops: CDR1 KGHSH, CDR2 LQKENI. The CDR3 has 15 amino acids. J gave up 7 bases and V 3 bases, and 7 bases lay outside the gene matches.

V and J are TRBV19 and TRBJ2-7; 7 bases fit TRBD2. After removal of 8 bases from V and 6 bases from J, the junction contained 10 bases not matched to a gene. The CDR3 contains 13 residues. The V gene's germline CDR1 is LNHDA and CDR2 SQIVND (reference sequence). The CDR3 region is CASAVAGFGEQYF. In DNA form, the CDR3 reads TGTGCCAGTGCCGTAGCGGGCTTCGGCGAGCAGTACTTC.

The chain links TRBV27 to TRBJ2-7; the D gene is possibly TRBD2 (6 bases). V was cut by 6 bases and J by 0 bases, with 18 bases left in between. CDR1 and CDR2 (germline): MNHEY, SMNVEV (reference sequence). The CDR3 runs to 16 residues. DNA of the CDR3: TGTGCCAGCAGCAAATTTAGCGGAGTCAGCTCCTACGAGCAGTACTTC. Its translation: CASSKFSGVSSYEQYF.